The rows below give T cell receptor beta chains drawn from one sample of a study of blood T cells in healthy people across ages. TCRdb ran MiXCR on the 5' RACE reads and lists one entry per CDR3 protein. The sample has roughly 700,000 distinct CDR3 sequences; about 30% are singletons. Specimen: blood. The receptor source for this set is a woman of 80 years or more in good health. Both conserved end residues are part of each CDR3. The D gene is left open where the match is weak. The size field is filled for only some rows; it gives once, few, many or a size class.

v_call,d_call,j_call,clone_size,cdr3_nt,cdr3_aa
TRBV9,NA,TRBJ1-2,many,TGTGCCAGCAGCCCCGAGGCACCTAACTATGGCTACACCTTC,CASSPEAPNYGYTF
TRBV5-1,NA,TRBJ2-7,NA,TGCGCCAGCAGCTTGGAACGGGGAATTCGGTACGAGCAGTACTTC,CASSLERGIRYEQYF
TRBV4-3,TRBD2,TRBJ2-1,NA,TGCGCCAGCAGCCAAGCTAGCGGGAGTTGGAATGAGCAGTTCTTC,CASSQASGSWNEQFF
TRBV12-3/TRBV12-4,NA,TRBJ1-5,many,TGTGCCAGCAGTTTTTCCGGGACCCACAGGGAATCGAGGAATCAGCCCCAGCATTTT,CASSFSGTHRESRNQPQHF
TRBV7-9,NA,TRBJ1-6,NA,TGTGCCAGCAGCCCCTGGCAGGATTCACCCCTCCACTTT,CASSPWQDSPLHF
TRBV9,NA,TRBJ2-3,NA,TGTGCCAGCAATCAAGGAATCGGAGTTGGCACAGATACGCAGTATTTT,CASNQGIGVGTDTQYF
TRBV20-1,TRBD1,TRBJ1-5,NA,TGCAGTGCTTCCCCCGGGACAGGGGGCTCGCAGCCCCAGCATTTT,CSASPGTGGSQPQHF
TRBV28,TRBD1,TRBJ2-5,NA,TGTGCCAGCACCGGACAGGGGATTGGAGAGACCCAGTACTTC,CASTGQGIGETQYF
TRBV12-3/TRBV12-4,TRBD1,TRBJ1-5,many,TGTGCCAGCAGTTGGGCGACGACAGGGCTTTATAGCAATCAGCCCCAGCATTTT,CASSWATTGLYSNQPQHF
TRBV19,TRBD1,TRBJ1-5,NA,TGTGCCAGTAATCCGGGACAGGGGAGATATAGCAATCAGCCCCAGCATTTT,CASNPGQGRYSNQPQHF
TRBV10-1,NA,TRBJ2-7,NA,TGCGCCAGCCCCGTCACACGACAGAATGGGTCCTACGAGCAGTACTTC,CASPVTRQNGSYEQYF
TRBV7-8,NA,TRBJ1-5,many,TGTGCCAGCAGCTTAGGGCCAGGGAACAATCAGCCCCAGCATTTT,CASSLGPGNNQPQHF
TRBV29-1,NA,TRBJ2-5,NA,TGCAGCGTTGAAGGTCGCGGGGCAAGAGAGACCCAGTACTTC,CSVEGRGARETQYF
TRBV7-6,NA,TRBJ1-5,many,TGTGCCAGCAGCGTAGAACAGGGCTTCGCTCAGCCCCAGCATTTT,CASSVEQGFAQPQHF
TRBV7-8,NA,TRBJ1-5,NA,TGTGCCAGCAGTTCCAGGGAGGCCCATCAGCCCCAGCATTTT,CASSSREAHQPQHF
TRBV28,NA,TRBJ1-1,NA,TGTGCCAGCAGTTTTACCGCCACTGAAGCTTTCTTT,CASSFTATEAFF
TRBV7-2,NA,TRBJ1-5,few,TGTGCCAGCAGCTTGGCGGGACATAGCAATCAGCCCCAGCATTTT,CASSLAGHSNQPQHF
TRBV7-9,NA,TRBJ2-1,few,TGTTCCTGGGGGCAGACCTACAATGAGCAGTTCTTC,CSWGQTYNEQFF
TRBV7-8,NA,TRBJ1-2,few,TGTGCCAGCAGCTTAGGCAGGGGAGACTATGGCTACACCTTC,CASSLGRGDYGYTF
TRBV11-2,TRBD1,TRBJ1-1,NA,TGTGCCAGCAGCTTGGTAAGGGGGCGAACTGAAGCTTTCTTT,CASSLVRGRTEAFF
TRBV12-3/TRBV12-4,NA,TRBJ1-3,many,TGTGCCAGCAGTTTAACGGAGGGGGGTGGAAACACCATATATTTT,CASSLTEGGGNTIYF
TRBV20-1,NA,TRBJ2-7,many,TGCAGTGCTAGGCAGGTGTCCGGATACGAGCAGTACTTC,CSARQVSGYEQYF
TRBV6-2/TRBV6-3,TRBD2,TRBJ2-3,NA,TGTGCCAGCAGATCGAGCGGGGGCCAAGATACGCAGTATTTT,CASRSSGGQDTQYF
TRBV6-1,NA,TRBJ1-1,NA,TGTGCCTCGCGGCGAGGGGAGAACACTGAAACTTTCTTT,CASRRGENTETFF
TRBV3-1,NA,TRBJ2-5,few,TGTGCCAGCAGCCAAGGGTCGGGGGACCAAGAGACCCAGTACTTC,CASSQGSGDQETQYF
TRBV2,TRBD2,TRBJ2-3,few,TGTGCCAGCAGTTCGACTAGCAGAAGCACAGATACGCAGTATTTT,CASSSTSRSTDTQYF
TRBV6-1,NA,TRBJ1-5,many,TGTGCCAGCAGTGTTATCCGGGACGGAAATCAGCCCCAGCATTTT,CASSVIRDGNQPQHF
TRBV3-1,TRBD2,TRBJ2-7,many,TGTGCCAGCAGCGACGCCGGACTAGCGGGTGAGCAGTACTTC,CASSDAGLAGEQYF
TRBV7-2,TRBD2,TRBJ2-2,NA,TGTGCCAGCAGCTTAGCGACACTAGCGGGGATAACCGGGGAGCTGTTTTTT,CASSLATLAGITGELFF
TRBV29-1,NA,TRBJ1-2,many,TGCAGCGTTGAAGCCAGACAGAGCTATGGCTACACCTTC,CSVEARQSYGYTF
TRBV6-1,TRBD2,TRBJ2-1,few,TGTGCCAGCAGTGGGAGTCGGGGGGGAAAATACAATGAGCAGTTCTTC,CASSGSRGGKYNEQFF
TRBV5-1,NA,TRBJ1-1,many,TGCGCCAGCAGCTTTGATGGGGGCTTCACTGAAGCTTTCTTT,CASSFDGGFTEAFF
TRBV4-2,NA,TRBJ1-1,NA,TGTGCCAGCAGCCAAGATAAGGGCCCCGGGGACACTGAAGCTTTCTTT,CASSQDKGPGDTEAFF
TRBV7-9,TRBD1,TRBJ1-2,once,TGTGCCAGCAGCCGGGACAGGGCCGGATATGGCTACACCTTC,CASSRDRAGYGYTF
TRBV6-6,NA,TRBJ2-1,many,TGTGCCAGTGGACGGTCCTTGGATGAGCAGTTCTTC,CASGRSLDEQFF
TRBV12-3/TRBV12-4,NA,TRBJ1-1,few,TGTGCCAGCAGTTTAGCGGTTGGGACACCGGTGACTGAAGCTTTCTTT,CASSLAVGTPVTEAFF
TRBV7-9,TRBD2,TRBJ2-7,many,TGTGCCCTTACCCCGGGGACTACCTACGAGCAGTACTTC,CALTPGTTYEQYF
TRBV5-1,TRBD1,TRBJ2-1,once,TGCGCCAGCAGCGCTGCCGGGACAGGGGAGGCCTACAATGAGCAGTTCTTC,CASSAAGTGEAYNEQFF
TRBV20-1,NA,TRBJ1-2,NA,TGCAGTACCCCTAAAGCGGCCGGGGGGAAAATGGGTGGCTACACCTTC,CSTPKAAGGKMGGYTF
TRBV6-5,NA,TRBJ2-7,many,TGTGCCAGCAGTTACCAAGCACAGGCCCACGAGCAGTACTTC,CASSYQAQAHEQYF
TRBV7-3,TRBD2,TRBJ2-5,few,TGTGCCAGCAGCTCTTCGCGGGGGGCGGGGGGTGAGCAGTACTTC,CASSSSRGAGGEQYF
TRBV11-2,NA,TRBJ2-6,few,TGTGCCAGCAGCTTAGGACCCGGGACTCCCAGCTCTGGGGCCAACGTCCGGACTTTC,CASSLGPGTPSSGANVRTF
TRBV12-3/TRBV12-4,NA,TRBJ2-1,many,TGTGCCAGCAGTGGGGAAGGGACGATCGTCAGGGGCAATGAGCAGTTCTTC,CASSGEGTIVRGNEQFF
TRBV7-8,TRBD1,TRBJ1-2,NA,TGTGCCAGCAGCTTAGAAGGGACAGGGATCCCTGCTGGGGGCTACACCTTC,CASSLEGTGIPAGGYTF
TRBV18,TRBD1,TRBJ2-7,many,TGTGCCAGCTCACCCAGGGGGTCCTACGAGCAGTACTTC,CASSPRGSYEQYF
TRBV11-2,NA,TRBJ2-6,many,TGTGCCAGCAGCCCCAGACTCAGCTCTGGGGCCAACGTCCTGACTTTC,CASSPRLSSGANVLTF
TRBV2,TRBD2,TRBJ2-3,many,TGTGCCAGGACTAGCGGGGGCACCGCAGATACGCAGTATTTT,CARTSGGTADTQYF